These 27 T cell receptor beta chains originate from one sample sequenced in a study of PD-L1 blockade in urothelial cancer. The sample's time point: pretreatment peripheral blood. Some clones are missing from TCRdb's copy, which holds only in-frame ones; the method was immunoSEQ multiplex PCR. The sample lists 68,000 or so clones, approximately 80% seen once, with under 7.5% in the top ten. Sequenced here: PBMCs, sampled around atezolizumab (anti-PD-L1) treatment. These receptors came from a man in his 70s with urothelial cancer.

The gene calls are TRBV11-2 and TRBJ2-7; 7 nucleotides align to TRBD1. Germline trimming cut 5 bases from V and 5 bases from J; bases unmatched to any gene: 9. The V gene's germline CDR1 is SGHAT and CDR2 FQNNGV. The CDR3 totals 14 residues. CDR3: CASSRNRGSHEQYF. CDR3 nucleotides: TGTGCCAGCAGCCGCAACAGGGGTAGCCACGAGCAGTACTTC. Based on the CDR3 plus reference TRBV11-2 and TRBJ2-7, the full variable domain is EAGVAQSPRYKIIEKRQSVAFWCNPISGHATLYWYQQILGQGPKLLIQFQNNGVVDDSQLPKDRFSAERLKGVDSTLKIQPAKLEDSAVYLCASSRNRGSHEQYFGPGTRLTVT.

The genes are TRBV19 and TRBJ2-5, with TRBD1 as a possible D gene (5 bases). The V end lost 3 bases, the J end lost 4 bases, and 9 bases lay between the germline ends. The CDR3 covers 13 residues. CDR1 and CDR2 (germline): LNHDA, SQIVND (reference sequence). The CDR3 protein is CASSIREGETQYF. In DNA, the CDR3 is TGTGCCAGTAGTATCAGGGAAGGAGAGACCCAGTACTTC.

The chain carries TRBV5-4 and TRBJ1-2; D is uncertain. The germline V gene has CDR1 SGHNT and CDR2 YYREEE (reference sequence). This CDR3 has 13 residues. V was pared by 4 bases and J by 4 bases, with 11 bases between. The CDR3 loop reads CASSPTTGYGYTF. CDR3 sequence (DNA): TGTGCCAGCAGCCCCACTACCGGCTATGGCTACACCTTC.

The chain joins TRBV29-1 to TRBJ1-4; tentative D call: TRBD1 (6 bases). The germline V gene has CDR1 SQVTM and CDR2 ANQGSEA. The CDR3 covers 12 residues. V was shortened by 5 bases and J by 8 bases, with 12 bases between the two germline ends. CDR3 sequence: CSVSQGQEKLFF. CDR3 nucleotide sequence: TGCAGCGTTTCCCAGGGGCAGGAAAAACTGTTTTTT.

The CDR3 nucleotides are TGTGCCTGGAGTGGGACAGGGAACACCGGGGAGCTGTTTTTT. Translated: CAWSGTGNTGELFF. The chain joins TRBV30 to TRBJ2-2, with 7 positions matching TRBD1. Germline V CDR1 and CDR2: GTSNPN, SVGIG (reference sequence). The CDR3 sequence is 14 residues long. Trimming at V came to 1 base and at J to 1 base, leaving 0 bases not matched to a gene.

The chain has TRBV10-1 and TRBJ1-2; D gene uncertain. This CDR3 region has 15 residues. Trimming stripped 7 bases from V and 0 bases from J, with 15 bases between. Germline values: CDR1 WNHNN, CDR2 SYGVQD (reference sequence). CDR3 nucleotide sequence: TGCGCCAGCACCCGACAACCTCGCGCTAACTATGGCTACACCTTC. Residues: CASTRQPRANYGYTF.

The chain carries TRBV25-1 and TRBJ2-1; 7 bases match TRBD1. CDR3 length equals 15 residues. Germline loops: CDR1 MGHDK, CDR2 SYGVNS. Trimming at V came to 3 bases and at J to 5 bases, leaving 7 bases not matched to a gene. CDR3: CASSDPGTAHNEQFF. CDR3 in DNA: TGTGCCAGCAGTGATCCCGGGACAGCCCACAATGAGCAGTTCTTC. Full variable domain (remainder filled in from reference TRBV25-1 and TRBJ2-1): EADIYQTPRYLVIGTGKKITLECSQTMGHDKMYWYQQDPGMELHLIHYSYGVNSTEKGDLSSESTVSRIRTEHFPLTLESARPSHTSQYLCASSDPGTAHNEQFFGPGTRLTVL.

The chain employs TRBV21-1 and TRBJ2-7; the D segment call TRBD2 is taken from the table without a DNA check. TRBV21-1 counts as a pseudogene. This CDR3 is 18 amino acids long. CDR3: CASSKTDSDHGSGYEQYF. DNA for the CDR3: TGTGCCAGCAGCAAAACCGACTCTGATCACGGGAGCGGGTACGAGCAGTACTTC.

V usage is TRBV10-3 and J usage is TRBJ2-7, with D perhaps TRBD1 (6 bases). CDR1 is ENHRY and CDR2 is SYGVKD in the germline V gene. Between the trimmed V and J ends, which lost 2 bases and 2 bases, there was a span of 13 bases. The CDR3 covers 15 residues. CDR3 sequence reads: CAISERAGDTYEQYF. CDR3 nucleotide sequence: TGTGCCATCAGTGAGCGGGCAGGGGATACCTACGAGCAGTACTTC.

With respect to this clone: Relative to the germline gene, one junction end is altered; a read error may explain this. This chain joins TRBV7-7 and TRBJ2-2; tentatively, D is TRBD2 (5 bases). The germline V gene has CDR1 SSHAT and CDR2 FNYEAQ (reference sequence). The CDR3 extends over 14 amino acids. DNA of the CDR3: TGTGCTAGCAGCTTGGAGGAAAACACCGGGGAGCTGTTTTTT. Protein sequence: CASSLEENTGELFF.

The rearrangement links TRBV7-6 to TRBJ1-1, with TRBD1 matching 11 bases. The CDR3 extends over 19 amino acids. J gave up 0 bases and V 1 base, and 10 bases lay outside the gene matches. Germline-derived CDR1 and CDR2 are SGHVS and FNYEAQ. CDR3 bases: TGTGCCAGCAGCTTAGAGCATTGGACAGGGGGCGAAGTGAACACTGAAGCTTTCTTT. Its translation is CASSLEHWTGGEVNTEAFF.

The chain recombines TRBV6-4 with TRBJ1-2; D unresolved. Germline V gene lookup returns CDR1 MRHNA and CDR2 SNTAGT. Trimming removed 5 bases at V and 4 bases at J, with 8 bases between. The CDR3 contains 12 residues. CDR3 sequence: CASSLDGYGYTF. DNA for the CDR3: TGTGCCAGCAGTCTAGACGGCTATGGCTACACCTTC.

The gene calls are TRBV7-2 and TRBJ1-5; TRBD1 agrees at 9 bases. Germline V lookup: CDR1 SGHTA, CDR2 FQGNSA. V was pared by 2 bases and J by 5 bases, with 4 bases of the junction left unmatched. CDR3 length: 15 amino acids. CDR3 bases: TGTGCCAGCAGCTTAAGGACAGGGGCTGATCAGCCCCAGCATTTT. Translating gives CASSLRTGADQPQHF.

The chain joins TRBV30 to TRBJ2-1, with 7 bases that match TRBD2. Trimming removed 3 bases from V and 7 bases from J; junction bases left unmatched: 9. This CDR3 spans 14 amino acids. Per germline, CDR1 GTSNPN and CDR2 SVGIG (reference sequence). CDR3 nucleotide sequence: TGTGCCTGGAGCCTGCTAGCGGCTAATAATGAGCAGTTCTTC. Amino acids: CAWSLLAANNEQFF.

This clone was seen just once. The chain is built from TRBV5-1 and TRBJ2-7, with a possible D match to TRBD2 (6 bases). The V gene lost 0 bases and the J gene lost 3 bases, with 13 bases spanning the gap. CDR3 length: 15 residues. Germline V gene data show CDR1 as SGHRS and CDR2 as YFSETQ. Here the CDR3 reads CASSLVATSIYEQYF. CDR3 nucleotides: TGCGCCAGCAGCTTGGTTGCGACTAGTATCTACGAGCAGTACTTC.

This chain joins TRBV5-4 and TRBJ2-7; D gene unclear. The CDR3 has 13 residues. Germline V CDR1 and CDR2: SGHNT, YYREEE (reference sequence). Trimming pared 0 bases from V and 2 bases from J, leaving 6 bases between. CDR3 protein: CASSLGAPYEQYF. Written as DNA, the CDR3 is TGTGCCAGCAGCTTGGGGGCTCCCTACGAGCAGTACTTC.

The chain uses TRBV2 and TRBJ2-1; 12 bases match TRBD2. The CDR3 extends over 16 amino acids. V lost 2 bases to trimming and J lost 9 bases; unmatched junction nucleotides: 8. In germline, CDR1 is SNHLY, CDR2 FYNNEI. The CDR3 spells CASSESLAGGPGEQFF. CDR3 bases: TGTGCCAGCAGTGAATCACTAGCGGGGGGACCGGGTGAGCAGTTCTTC. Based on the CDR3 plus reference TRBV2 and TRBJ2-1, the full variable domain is EPEVTQTPSHQVTQMGQEVILRCVPISNHLYFYWYRQILGQKVEFLVSFYNNEISEKSEIFDDQFSVERPDGSNFTLKIRSTKLEDSAMYFCASSESLAGGPGEQFFGPGTRLTVL.

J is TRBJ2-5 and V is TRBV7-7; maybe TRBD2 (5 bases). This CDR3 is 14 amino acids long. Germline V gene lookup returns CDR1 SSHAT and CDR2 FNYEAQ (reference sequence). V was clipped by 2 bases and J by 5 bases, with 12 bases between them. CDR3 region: CASSLSLATETQYF. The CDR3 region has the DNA TGTGCCAGCAGCTTATCTCTAGCAACGGAGACCCAGTACTTC.

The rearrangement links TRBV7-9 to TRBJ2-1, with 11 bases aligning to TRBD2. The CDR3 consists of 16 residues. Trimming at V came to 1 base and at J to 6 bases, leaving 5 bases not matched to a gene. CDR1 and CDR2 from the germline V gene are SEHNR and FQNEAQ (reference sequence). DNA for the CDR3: TGTGCCAGCAGCTTAGATCCTAGCGGGAGGAGCAATGAGCAGTTCTTC. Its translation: CASSLDPSGRSNEQFF.

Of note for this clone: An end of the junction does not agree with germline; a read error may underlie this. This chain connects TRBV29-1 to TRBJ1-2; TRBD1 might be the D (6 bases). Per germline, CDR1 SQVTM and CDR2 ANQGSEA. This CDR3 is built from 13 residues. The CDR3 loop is CSVEATGYSGYTF. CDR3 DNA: TGCAGCGTCGAAGCTACAGGGTATTCTGGCTACACCTTC.

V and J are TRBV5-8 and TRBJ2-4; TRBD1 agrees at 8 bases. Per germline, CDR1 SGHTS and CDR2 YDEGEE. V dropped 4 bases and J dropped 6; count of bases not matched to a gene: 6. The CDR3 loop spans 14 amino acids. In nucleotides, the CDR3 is TGTGCCAGCAGCCCAGGGGGCGCGGGAAACATTCAGTACTTC. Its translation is CASSPGGAGNIQYF.

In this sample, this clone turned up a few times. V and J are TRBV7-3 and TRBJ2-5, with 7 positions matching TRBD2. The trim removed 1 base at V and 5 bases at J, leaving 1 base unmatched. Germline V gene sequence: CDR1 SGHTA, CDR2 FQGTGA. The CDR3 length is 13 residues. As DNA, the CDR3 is TGTGCCAGCAGCTTAATGGGGGGGGAGACCCAGTACTTC. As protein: CASSLMGGETQYF.

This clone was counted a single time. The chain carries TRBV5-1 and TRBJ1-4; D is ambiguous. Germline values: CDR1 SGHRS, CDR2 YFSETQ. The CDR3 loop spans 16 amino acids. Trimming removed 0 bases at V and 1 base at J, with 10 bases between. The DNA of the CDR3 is TGCGCCAGCAGCTTGGGATCGGGGTTAACTAATGAAAAACTGTTTTTT. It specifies CASSLGSGLTNEKLFF. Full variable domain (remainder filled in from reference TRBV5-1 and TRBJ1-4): KAGVTQTPRYLIKTRGQQVTLSCSPISGHRSVSWYQQTPGQGLQFLFEYFSETQRNKGNFPGRFSGRQFSNSRSEMNVSTLELGDSALYLCASSLGSGLTNEKLFFGSGTQLSVL.

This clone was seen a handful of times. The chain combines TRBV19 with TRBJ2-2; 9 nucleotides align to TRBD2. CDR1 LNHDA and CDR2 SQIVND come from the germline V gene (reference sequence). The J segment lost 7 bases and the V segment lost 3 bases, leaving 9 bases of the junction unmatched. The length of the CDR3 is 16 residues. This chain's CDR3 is CASSMDGGRAIGELFF. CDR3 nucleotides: TGTGCCAGTAGTATGGACGGCGGGAGGGCGATCGGGGAGCTGTTTTTT.

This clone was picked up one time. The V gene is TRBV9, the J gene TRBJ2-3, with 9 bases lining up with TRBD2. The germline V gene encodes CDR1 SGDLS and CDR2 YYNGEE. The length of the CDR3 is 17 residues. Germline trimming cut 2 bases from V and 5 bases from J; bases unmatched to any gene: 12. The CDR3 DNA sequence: TGTGCCAGCAGCGTTAATATCCTAGCGGGGACCCGAGATACGCAGTATTTT. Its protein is CASSVNILAGTRDTQYF.

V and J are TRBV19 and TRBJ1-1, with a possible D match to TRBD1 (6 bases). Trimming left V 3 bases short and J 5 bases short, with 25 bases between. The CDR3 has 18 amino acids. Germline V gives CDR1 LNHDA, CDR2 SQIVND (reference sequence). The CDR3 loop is CASSIGAPLGGARTEAFF. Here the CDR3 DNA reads TGTGCCAGTAGTATTGGGGCCCCGTTGGGGGGGGCGAGGACTGAAGCTTTCTTT.

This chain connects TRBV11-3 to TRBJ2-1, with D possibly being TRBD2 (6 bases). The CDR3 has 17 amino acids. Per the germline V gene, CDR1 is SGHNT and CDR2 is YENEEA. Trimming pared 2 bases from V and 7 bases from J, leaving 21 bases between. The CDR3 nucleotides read TGTGCCAGCAGCTTACGTCTATGGGGAGGTGGAACGAATGAGCAGTTCTTC. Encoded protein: CASSLRLWGGGTNEQFF.